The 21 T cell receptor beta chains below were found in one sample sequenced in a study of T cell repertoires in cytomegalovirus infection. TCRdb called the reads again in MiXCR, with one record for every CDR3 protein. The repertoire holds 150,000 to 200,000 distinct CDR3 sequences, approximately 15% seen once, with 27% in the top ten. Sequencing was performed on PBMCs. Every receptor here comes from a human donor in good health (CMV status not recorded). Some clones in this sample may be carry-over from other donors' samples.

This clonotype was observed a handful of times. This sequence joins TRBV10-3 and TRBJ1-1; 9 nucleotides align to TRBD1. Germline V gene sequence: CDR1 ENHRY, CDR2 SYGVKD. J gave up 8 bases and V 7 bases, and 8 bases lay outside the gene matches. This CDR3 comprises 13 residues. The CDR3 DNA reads TGTGCCATCATTCCCGGGACAGGGTGGGAAGCTTTCTTT. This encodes CAIIPGTGWEAFF.

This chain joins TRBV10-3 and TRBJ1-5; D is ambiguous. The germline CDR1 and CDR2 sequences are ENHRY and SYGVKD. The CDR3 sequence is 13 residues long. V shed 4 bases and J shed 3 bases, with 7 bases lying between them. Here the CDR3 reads CAISGLDNQPQHF. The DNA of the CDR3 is TGTGCCATCAGTGGCCTCGACAATCAGCCCCAGCATTTT.

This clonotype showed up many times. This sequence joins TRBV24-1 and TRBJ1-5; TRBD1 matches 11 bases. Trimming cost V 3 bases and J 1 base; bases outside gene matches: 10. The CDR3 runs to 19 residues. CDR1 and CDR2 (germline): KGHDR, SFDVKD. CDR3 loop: CATSDKDRGRDPSNQPQHF. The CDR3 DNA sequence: TGTGCCACCAGTGATAAGGACAGGGGGCGGGACCCGAGCAATCAGCCCCAGCATTTT.

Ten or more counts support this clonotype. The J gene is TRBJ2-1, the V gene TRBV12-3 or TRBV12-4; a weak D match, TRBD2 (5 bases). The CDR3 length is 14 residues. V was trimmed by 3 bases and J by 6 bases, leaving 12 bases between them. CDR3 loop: CASSFSAGRNEQFF. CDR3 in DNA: TGTGCCAGCAGTTTTAGCGCCGGTCGCAATGAGCAGTTCTTC.

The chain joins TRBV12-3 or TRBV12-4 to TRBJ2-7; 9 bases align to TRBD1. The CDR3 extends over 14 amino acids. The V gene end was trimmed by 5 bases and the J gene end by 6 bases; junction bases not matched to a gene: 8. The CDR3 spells CASSQGTGFSEQYF. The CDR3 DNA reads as TGTGCCAGCAGTCAGGGGACAGGGTTTTCCGAGCAGTACTTC.

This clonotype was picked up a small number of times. CDR3 DNA sequence: TGCAGCGTTGAACCTAAGGTAGTCGGGAACACTGAAGCTTTCTTT. It is translated as CSVEPKVVGNTEAFF. This chain joins TRBV29-1 and TRBJ1-1; D not resolved. The CDR3 runs 15 residues. Germline assignment: CDR1 SQVTM and CDR2 ANQGSEA. V was clipped by 2 bases and J by 1 base, with 14 bases between them.

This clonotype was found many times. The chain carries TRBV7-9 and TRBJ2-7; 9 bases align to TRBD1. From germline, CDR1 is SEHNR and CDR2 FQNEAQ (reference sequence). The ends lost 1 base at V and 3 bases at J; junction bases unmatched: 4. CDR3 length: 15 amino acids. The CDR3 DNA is TGTGCCAGCAGCTTAGTACAGGGGGCGAACTACGAGCAGTACTTC. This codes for CASSLVQGANYEQYF. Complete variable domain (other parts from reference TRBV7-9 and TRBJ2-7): DTGVSQNPRHKITKRGQNVTFRCDPISEHNRLYWYRQTLGQGPEFLTYFQNEAQLEKSRLLSDRFSAERPKGSFSTLEIQRTEQGDSAMYLCASSLVQGANYEQYFGPGTRLTVT.

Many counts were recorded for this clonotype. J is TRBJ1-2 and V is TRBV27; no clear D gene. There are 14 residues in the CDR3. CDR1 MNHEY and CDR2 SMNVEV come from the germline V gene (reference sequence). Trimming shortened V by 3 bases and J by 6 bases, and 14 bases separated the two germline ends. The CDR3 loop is CASSFSQPSDGYTF. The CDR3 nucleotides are TGTGCCAGCAGTTTTTCACAGCCCAGTGATGGCTACACCTTC.

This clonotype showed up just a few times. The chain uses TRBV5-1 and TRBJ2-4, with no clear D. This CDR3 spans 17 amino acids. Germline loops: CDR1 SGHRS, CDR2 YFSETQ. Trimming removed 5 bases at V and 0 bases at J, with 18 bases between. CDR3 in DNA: TGCGCCAGCAGTTTTGGGCTGAGGCCCGTAGCCAAAAACATTCAGTACTTC. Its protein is CASSFGLRPVAKNIQYF. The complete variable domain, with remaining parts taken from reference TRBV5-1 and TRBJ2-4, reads KAGVTQTPRYLIKTRGQQVTLSCSPISGHRSVSWYQQTPGQGLQFLFEYFSETQRNKGNFPGRFSGRQFSNSRSEMNVSTLELGDSALYLCASSFGLRPVAKNIQYFGAGTRLSVL.

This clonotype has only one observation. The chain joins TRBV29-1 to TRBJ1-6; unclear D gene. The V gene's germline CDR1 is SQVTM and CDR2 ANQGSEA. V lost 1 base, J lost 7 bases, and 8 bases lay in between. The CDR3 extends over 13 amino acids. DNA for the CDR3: TGCAGCGTTGAAGTGCAGGAGAATTCACCCCTCCACTTT. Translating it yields CSVEVQENSPLHF. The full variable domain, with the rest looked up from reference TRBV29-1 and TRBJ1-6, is SAVISQKPSRDICQRGTSLTIQCQVDSQVTMMFWYRQQPGQSLTLIATANQGSEATYESGFVIDKFPISRPNLTFSTLTVSNMSPEDSSIYLCSVEVQENSPLHFGNGTRLTVT.

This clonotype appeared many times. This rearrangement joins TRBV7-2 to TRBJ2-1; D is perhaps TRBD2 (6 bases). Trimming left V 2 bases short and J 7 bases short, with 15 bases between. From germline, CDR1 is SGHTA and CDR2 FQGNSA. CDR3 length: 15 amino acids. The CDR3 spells CASSLWVGGKNEQFF. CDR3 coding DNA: TGTGCCAGCAGCTTATGGGTTGGGGGGAAGAATGAGCAGTTCTTC.

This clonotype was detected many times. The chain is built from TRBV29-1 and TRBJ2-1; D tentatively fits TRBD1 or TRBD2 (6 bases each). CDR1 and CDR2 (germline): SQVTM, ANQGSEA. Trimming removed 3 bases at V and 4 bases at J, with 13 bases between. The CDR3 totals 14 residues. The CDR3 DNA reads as TGCAGCGTTGATATCCCGGGGGCTTACAATGAGCAGTTCTTC. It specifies CSVDIPGAYNEQFF.

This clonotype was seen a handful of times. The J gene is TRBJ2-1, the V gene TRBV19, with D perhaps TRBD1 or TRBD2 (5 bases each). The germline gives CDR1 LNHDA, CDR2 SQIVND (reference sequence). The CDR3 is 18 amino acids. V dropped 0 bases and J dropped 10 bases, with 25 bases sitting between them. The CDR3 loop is CASSIDWGLGSPKREQFF. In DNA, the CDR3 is TGTGCCAGTAGTATAGATTGGGGCCTGGGCTCACCGAAGCGGGAGCAGTTCTTC.

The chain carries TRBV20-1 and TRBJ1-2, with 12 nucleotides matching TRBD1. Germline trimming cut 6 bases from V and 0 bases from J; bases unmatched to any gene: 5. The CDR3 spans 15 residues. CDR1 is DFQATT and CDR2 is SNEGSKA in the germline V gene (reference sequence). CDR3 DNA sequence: TGCAGTGCCCCGGGACAGGGGGCAACTAACTATGGCTACACCTTC. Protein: CSAPGQGATNYGYTF.

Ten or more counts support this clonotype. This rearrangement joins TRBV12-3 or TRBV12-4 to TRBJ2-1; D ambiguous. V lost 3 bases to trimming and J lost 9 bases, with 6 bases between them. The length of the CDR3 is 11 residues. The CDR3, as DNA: TGTGCCAGCAGTTTCTCGGGTGAGCAGTTCTTC. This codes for CASSFSGEQFF.

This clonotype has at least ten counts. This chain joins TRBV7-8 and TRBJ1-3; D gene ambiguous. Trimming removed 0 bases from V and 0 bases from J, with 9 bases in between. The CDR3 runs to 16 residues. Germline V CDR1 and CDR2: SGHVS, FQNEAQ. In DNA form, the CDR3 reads TGTGCCAGCAGCTTAGCGATAAGGAACTCTGGAAACACCATATATTTT. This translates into CASSLAIRNSGNTIYF.

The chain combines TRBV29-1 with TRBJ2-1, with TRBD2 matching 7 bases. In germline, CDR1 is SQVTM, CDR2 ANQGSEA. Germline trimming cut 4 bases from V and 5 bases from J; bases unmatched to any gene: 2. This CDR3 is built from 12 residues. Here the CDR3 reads CSVGGGNNEQFF. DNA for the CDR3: TGCAGCGTTGGGGGGGGAAACAATGAGCAGTTCTTC.

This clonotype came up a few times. The chain's CDR3 is CASTPTTDTQYF. The CDR3 bases are TGTGCCAGCACCCCTACCACAGATACGCAGTATTTT. The genes are TRBV6-6 and TRBJ2-3, with D unresolved. The CDR3 is 12 amino acids. V gave up 7 bases and J gave up 2 bases, with 7 bases separating them. Germline V gene sequence: CDR1 MNHNY, CDR2 SVGAGI (reference sequence).

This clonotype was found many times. CDR3 nucleotides: TGTGCCAGCAGTTACACAACAGGGGAAATCTACAATGAGCAGTTCTTC. Amino acids: CASSYTTGEIYNEQFF. The chain is built from TRBV6-2 or TRBV6-3 and TRBJ2-1; 7 nucleotides align to TRBD1. The CDR3 runs to 16 residues. Per germline, CDR1 MNHEY and CDR2 SVGEGT. J lost 3 bases, V lost 2 bases, and 7 bases had no gene match.

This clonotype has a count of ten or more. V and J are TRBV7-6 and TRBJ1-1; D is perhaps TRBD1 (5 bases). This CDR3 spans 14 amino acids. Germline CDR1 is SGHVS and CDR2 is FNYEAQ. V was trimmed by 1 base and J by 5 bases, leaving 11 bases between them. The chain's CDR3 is CASSLETEGTEAFF. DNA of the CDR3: TGTGCCAGCAGCTTAGAGACGGAGGGGACTGAAGCTTTCTTT.

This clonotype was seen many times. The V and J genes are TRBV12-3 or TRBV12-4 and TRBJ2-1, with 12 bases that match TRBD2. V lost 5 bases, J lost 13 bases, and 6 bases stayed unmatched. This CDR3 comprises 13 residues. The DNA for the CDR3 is TGTGCCAGCAGTCTCGCTAGCGGGGGGGCTCAGTTCTTC. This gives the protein CASSLASGGAQFF.